Sequencing of this T cell receptor beta chain was carried out in a study of naive and memory T cell subsets. V lost 4 bases, J lost 8 bases, and 17 bases lay in between. The CDR3 runs to 15 residues. Germline CDR1 reads KGHSH; CDR2 reads LQKENI. This clonotype appeared many times. Its antigen is unidentified. Cells stained for CD3, CD4, CD8, CD45RA and CD27 were sorted into four subsets. Study outcomes and limitations: Naive and memory subsets had different power law exponents for TCR abundance.

The beta constant-region primer was an equimolar mix of two oligonucleotides covering TRBC1 and TRBC2. A single record per CDR3 protein comes from TCRdb applying MiXCR to the UMI-ligation and nested PCR reads. Here the sample spans tens of thousands of distinct CDR3 sequences, roughly 13% being singletons. Sequencing used central memory CD4+ T cells from blood. The sequence was obtained from a human donor in good health. V usage is TRBV18 and J usage is TRBJ1-4; tentative D call: TRBD1 (5 bases). The CDR3 bases are TGTGCCAGCTCACAGGCGAGGGGCTTCGGAGAAAAACTGTTTTTT. This translates into CASSQARGFGEKLFF.